This entry is about one T cell receptor (beta chain). The sample holds other DNA sequences that translate to the same CDR3. Naive CD45RA+ and memory CD45RA-negative subsets were split from CD4+ cells. Between the trimmed V and J ends, which lost 2 bases and 0 bases, there was a span of 9 bases. The CDR3 consists of 15 residues. The germline CDR1 and CDR2 sequences are SGDLS and YYNGEE. The sample comes from a study of shared clonotypes between healthy human individuals. Using immunoSEQ multiplex PCR, the repertoire was profiled, and TCRdb retains in-frame clones only, with some absent. Among 1.6 million or so clones listed, roughly 95% were seen once.

Sequences were obtained from naive CD4+ T cells sorted from blood. Subset noted: CD45RA+ positively selected. The chain links TRBV9 to TRBJ2-1; D not certain. This sequence was found in a man aged 25 to 40 in good health. CDR3 nucleotide sequence: TGTGCCAGCAGCGTTGATCAAGGCTCCTACAATGAGCAGTTCTTC. It translates to CASSVDQGSYNEQFF.